The 3 T cell receptor beta chains reported below all come from one sample, sequenced in a study of beta chain features in type 1 diabetes. Expressed TCRB transcripts got sequenced, as all isolated RNA was reverse transcribed. Sequencing used immunoSEQ multiplex PCR; TCRdb keeps in-frame clones, though not all of them. The table lists roughly 400,000 clones, about 15% of them singletons, with about 0.02% in the top ten. The material sequenced was naive CD4+ T cells from blood. The origin of the receptors is a woman between 18 and 29 years old in good health.

The chain is built from TRBV9 and TRBJ2-7; D perhaps matches TRBD2 (5 bases). V was pared by 1 base and J by 4 bases, with 12 bases between. The germline CDR1 and CDR2 sequences are SGDLS and YYNGEE. CDR3 length equals 14 residues. In DNA, the CDR3 is TGTGCCAGCAGCGTATCCGGGATGGGTTACGAGCAGTACTTC. This codes for CASSVSGMGYEQYF.

This clone came up once. The rearrangement links TRBV28 to TRBJ2-7, with 7 bases fitting TRBD1. From germline, CDR1 is MDHEN and CDR2 SYDVKM. The ends lost 6 bases at V and 1 base at J; junction bases unmatched: 12. This CDR3 is 16 amino acids long. The CDR3 loop is CASSLRGQPLSYEQYF. The CDR3 DNA reads TGTGCCAGCAGCTTGAGGGGACAGCCTTTATCCTACGAGCAGTACTTC.

The chain joins TRBV9 to TRBJ2-7; tentative D call: TRBD2 (5 bases). V was pared by 3 bases and J by 2 bases, with 18 bases between. Germline V gives CDR1 SGDLS, CDR2 YYNGEE. CDR3 length equals 16 residues. In DNA form, the CDR3 reads TGTGCCAGCAGCGAAGGGAGCGGCGCCTCCACCTACGAGCAGTACTTC. This sequence encodes CASSEGSGASTYEQYF.